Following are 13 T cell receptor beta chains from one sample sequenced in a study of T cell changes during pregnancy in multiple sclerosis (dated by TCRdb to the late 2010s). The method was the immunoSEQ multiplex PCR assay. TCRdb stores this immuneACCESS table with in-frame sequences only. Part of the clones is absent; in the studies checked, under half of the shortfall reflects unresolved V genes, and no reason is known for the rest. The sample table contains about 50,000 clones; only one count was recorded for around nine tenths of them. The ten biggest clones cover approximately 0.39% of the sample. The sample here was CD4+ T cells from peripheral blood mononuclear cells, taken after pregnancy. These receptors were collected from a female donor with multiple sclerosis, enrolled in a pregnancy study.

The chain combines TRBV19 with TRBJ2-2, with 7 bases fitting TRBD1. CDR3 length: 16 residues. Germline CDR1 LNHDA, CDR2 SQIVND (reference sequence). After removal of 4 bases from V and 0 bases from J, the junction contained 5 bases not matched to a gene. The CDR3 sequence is CASSSSGTANTGELFF. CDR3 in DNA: TGTGCCAGTAGTAGCTCCGGGACAGCGAACACCGGGGAGCTGTTTTTT.

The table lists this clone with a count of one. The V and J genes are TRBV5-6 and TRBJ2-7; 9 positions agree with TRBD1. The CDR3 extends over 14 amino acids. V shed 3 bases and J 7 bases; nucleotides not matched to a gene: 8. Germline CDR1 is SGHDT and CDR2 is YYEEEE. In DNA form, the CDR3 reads TGTGCCAGCAGCTATGACAGGGGGGCAGAGGAGCAGTACTTC. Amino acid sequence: CASSYDRGAEEQYF.

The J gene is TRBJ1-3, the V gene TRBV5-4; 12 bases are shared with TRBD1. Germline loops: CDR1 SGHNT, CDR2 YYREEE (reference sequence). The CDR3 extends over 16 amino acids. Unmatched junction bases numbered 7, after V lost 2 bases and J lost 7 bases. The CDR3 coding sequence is TGTGCCAGCAGCTTCTACGGGACAGGGGGCGTCAACACCATATATTTT. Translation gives CASSFYGTGGVNTIYF.

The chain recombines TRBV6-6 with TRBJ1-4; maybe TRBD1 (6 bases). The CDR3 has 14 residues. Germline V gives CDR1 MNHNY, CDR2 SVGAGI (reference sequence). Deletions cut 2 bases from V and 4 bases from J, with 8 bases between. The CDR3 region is CASSYDRRNEKLFF. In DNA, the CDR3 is TGTGCCAGCAGTTACGACAGGCGTAATGAAAAACTGTTTTTT.

CDR3 protein: CSVEGQGYGYTF. The CDR3 DNA reads as TGCAGCGTTGAGGGACAGGGCTATGGCTACACCTTC. The chain uses TRBV29-1 and TRBJ1-2, with 9 bases identical to TRBD1. After removal of 3 bases from V and 4 bases from J, the junction contained 0 bases not matched to a gene. Germline V lookup: CDR1 SQVTM, CDR2 ANQGSEA. The CDR3 totals 12 residues.

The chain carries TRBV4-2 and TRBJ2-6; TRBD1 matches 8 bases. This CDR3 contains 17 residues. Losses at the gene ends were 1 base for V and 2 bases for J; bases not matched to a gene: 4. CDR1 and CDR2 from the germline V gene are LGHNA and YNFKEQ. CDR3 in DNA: TGTGCCAGCAGCCAAGGGCAGGGGGCCACTGGGGCCAACGTCCTGACTTTC. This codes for CASSQGQGATGANVLTF.

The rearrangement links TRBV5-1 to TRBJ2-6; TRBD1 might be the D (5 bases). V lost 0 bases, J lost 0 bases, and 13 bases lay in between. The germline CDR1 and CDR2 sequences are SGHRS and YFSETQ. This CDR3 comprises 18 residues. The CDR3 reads CASSLDVGATSGANVLTF. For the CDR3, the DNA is TGCGCCAGCAGCTTGGACGTAGGGGCAACCTCTGGGGCCAACGTCCTGACTTTC.

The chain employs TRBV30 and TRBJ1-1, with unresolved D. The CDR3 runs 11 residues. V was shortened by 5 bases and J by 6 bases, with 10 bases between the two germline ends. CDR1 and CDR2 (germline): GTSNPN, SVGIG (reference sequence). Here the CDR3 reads CAWETVSEAFF. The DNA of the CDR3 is TGTGCCTGGGAAACGGTCTCTGAAGCTTTCTTT.

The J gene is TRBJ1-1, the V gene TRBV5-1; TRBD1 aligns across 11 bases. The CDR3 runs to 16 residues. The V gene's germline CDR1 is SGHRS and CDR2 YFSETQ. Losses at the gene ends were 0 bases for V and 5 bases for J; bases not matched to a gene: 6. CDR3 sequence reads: CASSLGGTGGGTEAFF. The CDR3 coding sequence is TGCGCCAGCAGCTTGGGGGGGACAGGGGGAGGAACTGAAGCTTTCTTT.

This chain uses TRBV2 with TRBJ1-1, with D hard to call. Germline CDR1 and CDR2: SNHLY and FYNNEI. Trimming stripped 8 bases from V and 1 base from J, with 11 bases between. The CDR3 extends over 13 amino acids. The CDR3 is CASLLTGNTEAFF. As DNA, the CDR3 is TGTGCCAGCCTTCTCACGGGGAACACTGAAGCTTTCTTT.

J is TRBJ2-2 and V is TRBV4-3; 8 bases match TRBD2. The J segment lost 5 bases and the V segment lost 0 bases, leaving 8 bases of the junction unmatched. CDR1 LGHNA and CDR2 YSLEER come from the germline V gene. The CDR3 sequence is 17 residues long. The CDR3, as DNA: TGCGCCAGCAGCCAAGATATAGCGGGGATTTCGACCGGGGAGCTGTTTTTT. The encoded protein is CASSQDIAGISTGELFF.

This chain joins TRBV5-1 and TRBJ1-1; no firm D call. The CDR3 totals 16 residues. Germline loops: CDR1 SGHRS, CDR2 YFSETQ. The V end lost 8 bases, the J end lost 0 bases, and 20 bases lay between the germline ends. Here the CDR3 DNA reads TGCGCCAGTACCCCTTTCAGGATCTCAATGAACACTGAAGCTTTCTTT. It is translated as CASTPFRISMNTEAFF.

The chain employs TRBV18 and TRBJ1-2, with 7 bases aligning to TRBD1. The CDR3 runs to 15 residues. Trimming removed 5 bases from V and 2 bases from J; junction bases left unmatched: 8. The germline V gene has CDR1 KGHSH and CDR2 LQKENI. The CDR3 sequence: CASSAGTVYNYGYTF. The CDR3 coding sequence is TGTGCCAGCTCAGCCGGGACAGTGTACAACTATGGCTACACCTTC. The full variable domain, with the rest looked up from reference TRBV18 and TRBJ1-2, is NAGVMQNPRHLVRRRGQEARLRCSPMKGHSHVYWYRQLPEEGLKFMVYLQKENIIDESGMPKERFSAEFPKEGPSILRIQQVVRGDSAAYFCASSAGTVYNYGYTFGSGTRLTVV.